These 27 T cell receptor beta chains came from one sample sequenced in a study of blood T cell repertoires in COVID-19. Data came from immunoSEQ multiplex PCR; TCRdb stores just in-frame clones and leaves some out. The sample has 110,000 to 150,000 clones; 75% to 90% are singletons. The sequencing sample was made of PBMCs or T cells enriched from blood (not recorded which). The receptors originated from a man in his fifties or sixties who had recovered from COVID-19.

The rearrangement links TRBV6-5 to TRBJ1-1; the D gene is possibly TRBD1 (6 bases). The CDR3 extends over 15 amino acids. V lost 6 bases and J 1 base, leaving 15 bases between the germline ends. Germline CDR1 reads MNHEY; CDR2 reads SVGAGI. The CDR3 region has the DNA TGTGCCAGCAGAATACCAGGACAGCCGAACACTGAAGCTTTCTTT. It is translated as CASRIPGQPNTEAFF.

The chain carries TRBV27 and TRBJ2-3; the D is unclear. Germline CDR1 is MNHEY and CDR2 is SMNVEV (reference sequence). This CDR3 has 14 residues. Trimming left V 9 bases short and J 0 bases short, with 13 bases between. CDR3 DNA sequence: TGTGCCAGTTATAGGAGTGGAAGCACAGATACGCAGTATTTT. As protein: CASYRSGSTDTQYF.

This sequence joins TRBV19 and TRBJ2-2; 10 bases align to TRBD1. The trim removed 6 bases at V and 7 bases at J, leaving 8 bases unmatched. The CDR3 has 15 residues. The germline gives CDR1 LNHDA, CDR2 SQIVND (reference sequence). Here the CDR3 reads CASSRTGGAGGELFF. As DNA, the CDR3 is TGTGCCAGTAGCAGGACAGGGGGGGCAGGCGGGGAGCTGTTTTTT.

The genes are TRBV3-1 (or the pseudogene TRBV3-2) and TRBJ2-2; D might be TRBD1 (6 bases). This CDR3 contains 13 residues. The V and J ends lost 3 bases and 8 bases respectively, with 10 bases between them. Germline values: CDR1 LGHDT, CDR2 YNNKEL (reference sequence). The CDR3 DNA follows: TGTGCCAGCAGCCAGTACAGGGTAGGGGAGCTGTTTTTT. It translates to CASSQYRVGELFF.

The chain employs TRBV5-1 and TRBJ1-5, with 7 positions matching TRBD1. The CDR3 totals 14 residues. V was clipped by 3 bases and J by 6 bases; unmatched bases: 6. Germline CDR1 and CDR2: SGHRS and YFSETQ. The chain's CDR3 is CASSSTGVGQPQHF. CDR3 DNA sequence: TGCGCCAGCAGCTCTACAGGGGTTGGTCAGCCCCAGCATTTT. Complete variable domain (other parts from reference TRBV5-1 and TRBJ1-5): KAGVTQTPRYLIKTRGQQVTLSCSPISGHRSVSWYQQTPGQGLQFLFEYFSETQRNKGNFPGRFSGRQFSNSRSEMNVSTLELGDSALYLCASSSTGVGQPQHFGDGTRLSIL.

This clone was recorded only once. The gene calls are TRBV7-2 and TRBJ2-1, with D possibly matching TRBD2 (5 bases). There are 14 residues in the CDR3. The V end was cut by 7 bases, the J end by 4 bases, with 14 bases between. Germline V lookup: CDR1 SGHTA, CDR2 FQGNSA. The CDR3, as DNA: TGTGCCAGCAAAAAAGCGGAGGTTTACAATGAGCAGTTCTTC. Protein: CASKKAEVYNEQFF.

V and J are TRBV20-1 and TRBJ1-4; no definite D call. The germline CDR1 and CDR2 sequences are DFQATT and SNEGSKA (reference sequence). V was pared by 3 bases and J by 4 bases, with 18 bases between. The CDR3 has 16 amino acids. The CDR3 reads CSASPMVVRVNEKLFF. CDR3 bases: TGCAGTGCTAGTCCGATGGTAGTCCGGGTTAATGAAAAACTGTTTTTT.

This chain uses TRBV5-6 with TRBJ2-3; D not resolved. The V gene's germline CDR1 is SGHDT and CDR2 YYEEEE. The CDR3 has 11 amino acids. Trimming shortened V by 2 bases and J by 7 bases, and 5 bases separated the two germline ends. CDR3 amino acids: CASSFGNTQYF. DNA for the CDR3: TGTGCCAGCAGCTTTGGCAATACGCAGTATTTT.

V usage is TRBV5-8 and J usage is TRBJ1-1; the D is unclear. CDR1 and CDR2 from the germline V gene are SGHTS and YDEGEE. The CDR3 length is 14 residues. Trimming removed 1 base at V and 4 bases at J, with 11 bases between. The CDR3 here is CASSLLSASTEAFF. The CDR3 DNA reads as TGTGCCAGCAGCTTGTTGTCAGCGTCCACTGAAGCTTTCTTT.

The chain links TRBV18 to TRBJ2-1; 9 bases are shared with TRBD2. This CDR3 comprises 15 residues. Germline assignment: CDR1 KGHSH and CDR2 LQKENI. The J segment lost 7 bases and the V segment lost 6 bases, leaving 10 bases of the junction unmatched. Here the CDR3 DNA reads TGTGCCAGCTCTTATCCTAGCGGGATGGGGAATGAGCAGTTCTTC. Translation: CASSYPSGMGNEQFF. Full variable domain (remainder filled in from reference TRBV18 and TRBJ2-1): NAGVMQNPRHLVRRRGQEARLRCSPMKGHSHVYWYRQLPEEGLKFMVYLQKENIIDESGMPKERFSAEFPKEGPSILRIQQVVRGDSAAYFCASSYPSGMGNEQFFGPGTRLTVL.

The CDR3 loop is CASSLGRRRFNNEQFF. For the CDR3, the DNA is TGTGCCAGCAGCTTGGGGCGGAGGAGGTTTAACAATGAGCAGTTCTTC. This chain uses TRBV5-4 with TRBJ2-1; D is perhaps TRBD2 (5 bases). Germline-derived CDR1 and CDR2 are SGHNT and YYREEE (reference sequence). The V gene lost 0 bases and the J gene lost 5 bases, with 15 bases spanning the gap. The CDR3 runs 16 residues.

The chain has TRBV3-1 (or the pseudogene TRBV3-2) and TRBJ2-7; 9 nucleotides line up with TRBD2. Germline V gene data show CDR1 as LGHDT and CDR2 as YNNKEL (reference sequence). The CDR3 sequence is 18 residues long. The J segment lost 3 bases and the V segment lost 3 bases, leaving 15 bases of the junction unmatched. The CDR3 DNA reads as TGTGCCAGCAGCCATTGCTGGGCGGGAGGGTCCTTACTCTACGAGCAGTACTTC. Encoded protein: CASSHCWAGGSLLYEQYF.

The chain has TRBV19 and TRBJ1-2; a weak D match, TRBD1 (6 bases). CDR1 and CDR2 from the germline V gene are LNHDA and SQIVND (reference sequence). Trimming cost V 7 bases and J 1 base, with 19 bases left between them. CDR3 length: 16 amino acids. CDR3 DNA: TGTGCCAGTAAGGGCGCAGGGGCTAGTCGTAACTATGGCTACACCTTC. This encodes CASKGAGASRNYGYTF.

This clone was detected only once. The chain links TRBV10-3 to TRBJ2-7, with 7 bases that match TRBD1. The germline gives CDR1 ENHRY, CDR2 SYGVKD. The CDR3 covers 12 residues. V lost 6 bases, J lost 5 bases, and 4 bases stayed unmatched. CDR3 region: CAISRQGDEQYV. CDR3 DNA: TGTGCCATCAGCAGACAGGGTGACGAGCAGTACGTC.

In its sample, this clone was seen a few times. CDR3 DNA sequence: TGTGCCAGCAGGACCCTGAGGCCTCAAGAGACCCAGTACTTC. Protein: CASRTLRPQETQYF. The V and J genes are TRBV6-5 and TRBJ2-5; D call uncertain. The CDR3 is made up of 14 amino acids. Germline V gene sequence: CDR1 MNHEY, CDR2 SVGAGI. Trimming removed 6 bases from V and 2 bases from J, with 13 bases in between.

The chain joins TRBV30 to TRBJ1-2; 7 nucleotides line up with TRBD1. Trimming removed 8 bases from V and 4 bases from J; junction bases left unmatched: 7. CDR3 length: 12 residues. Germline CDR1 is GTSNPN and CDR2 is SVGIG (reference sequence). The CDR3 spells CAGRGSGYGYTF. As DNA, the CDR3 is TGTGCCGGCAGGGGGTCTGGCTATGGCTACACCTTC.

The chain employs TRBV3-1 (or the pseudogene TRBV3-2) and TRBJ1-2, with D possibly being TRBD1 (5 bases). The V and J ends lost 2 bases and 6 bases respectively, with 22 bases between them. The germline gives CDR1 LGHDT, CDR2 YNNKEL (reference sequence). The CDR3 has 17 amino acids. This CDR3 reads CASSQIRGGAILDGYTF. The CDR3 DNA follows: TGTGCCAGCAGCCAAATCCGCGGAGGGGCGATCTTGGATGGCTACACCTTC.

The genes are TRBV18 and TRBJ2-7; 7 nucleotides align to TRBD2. Looked up from germline, CDR1 is KGHSH and CDR2 is LQKENI. Trimming removed 0 bases from V and 12 bases from J; junction bases left unmatched: 26. This CDR3 has 19 residues. DNA of the CDR3: TGTGCCAGCTCACCACCCTCTAGCGGCCCGGCCTGGACGGGGGACGGTGCGTACTTC. As protein: CASSPPSSGPAWTGDGAYF. Complete variable domain (other parts from reference TRBV18 and TRBJ2-7): NAGVMQNPRHLVRRRGQEARLRCSPMKGHSHVYWYRQLPEEGLKFMVYLQKENIIDESGMPKERFSAEFPKEGPSILRIQQVVRGDSAAYFCASSPPSSGPAWTGDGAYFGPGTRLTVT.

The chain is built from TRBV18 and TRBJ2-3; 10 positions match TRBD2. CDR3 size: 16 residues. From germline, CDR1 is KGHSH and CDR2 LQKENI. The V segment lost 1 base and the J segment 2 bases; nucleotides outside the gene matches: 3. The CDR3 DNA reads as TGTGCCAGCTCACCACGGGGACTAGCGCTCACAGATACGCAGTATTTT. This translates into CASSPRGLALTDTQYF. Full variable domain (remainder filled in from reference TRBV18 and TRBJ2-3): NAGVMQNPRHLVRRRGQEARLRCSPMKGHSHVYWYRQLPEEGLKFMVYLQKENIIDESGMPKERFSAEFPKEGPSILRIQQVVRGDSAAYFCASSPRGLALTDTQYFGPGTRLTVL.

This clone has just a few counts. The chain has TRBV28 and TRBJ1-2; D may be TRBD1 (5 bases). From germline, CDR1 is MDHEN and CDR2 SYDVKM. The CDR3 is 12 amino acids. Trimming took off 2 bases at V and 6 bases at J, with 7 bases between the two ends. CDR3 in DNA: TGTGCCAGCAGTTTACAGGGCCATGGCTACACCTTC. This sequence encodes CASSLQGHGYTF.

This rearrangement joins TRBV18 to TRBJ1-6, with a possible D match to TRBD1 (6 bases). CDR1 and CDR2 (germline): KGHSH, LQKENI. V was pared by 2 bases and J by 6 bases, with 11 bases between. The CDR3 contains 15 residues. CDR3 loop: CASSPSDRSNSPLHF. The CDR3 coding sequence is TGTGCCAGCTCACCATCGGACAGAAGTAATTCACCCCTCCACTTT.

This chain joins TRBV4-3 and TRBJ2-2, with D possibly TRBD2 on 5 matching bases. The V end lost 1 base, the J end lost 8 bases, and 11 bases lay between the germline ends. There are 14 residues in the CDR3. CDR1 is LGHNA, CDR2 YSLEER, per germline. The CDR3 loop is CASSQVTGTGELFF. In DNA, the CDR3 is TGCGCCAGCAGCCAAGTGACGGGAACAGGGGAGCTGTTTTTT.

V and J are TRBV7-2 and TRBJ2-3, with 8 positions matching TRBD2. V shed 1 base and J 4 bases; nucleotides not matched to a gene: 13. The CDR3 is made up of 18 amino acids. From germline, CDR1 is SGHTA and CDR2 FQGNSA. Here the CDR3 reads CASSLGTLSGGGADTQYF. CDR3 nucleotides: TGTGCCAGCAGCTTAGGGACCCTCTCGGGGGGGGGTGCAGATACGCAGTATTTT.

The chain carries TRBV5-6 and TRBJ1-1; D ambiguous. Looked up from germline, CDR1 is SGHDT and CDR2 is YYEEEE. V lost 0 bases and J lost 3, with 12 bases in between. This CDR3 has 15 residues. The CDR3 is CASSLGRVGYTEAFF. The CDR3 DNA is TGTGCCAGCAGCTTGGGGAGGGTAGGGTACACTGAAGCTTTCTTT.

The chain couples TRBV4-3 to TRBJ2-6, with 11 nucleotides matching TRBD1. J lost 2 bases, V lost 1 base, and 1 base had no gene match. This CDR3 is built from 17 residues. Germline-derived CDR1 and CDR2 are LGHNA and YSLEER. The CDR3 sequence is CASSQGTGGAGANVLTF. CDR3 DNA sequence: TGCGCCAGCAGCCAAGGGACAGGGGGCGCTGGGGCCAACGTCCTGACTTTC.

The chain carries TRBV7-2 and TRBJ2-7; 7 bases are shared with TRBD2. CDR1 SGHTA and CDR2 FQGNSA come from the germline V gene. The V and J ends lost 3 bases and 0 bases, in that order; junction bases with no gene match: 2. There are 14 residues in the CDR3. The CDR3 DNA is TGTGCCAGCAGCTTTTGGACTAGCTCCTACGAGCAGTACTTC. It is translated as CASSFWTSSYEQYF.

The V gene is TRBV7-9, the J gene TRBJ1-4, with TRBD1 matching over 8 bases. Germline V CDR1 and CDR2: SEHNR, FQNEAQ (reference sequence). V shed 7 bases and J 6 bases; nucleotides not matched to a gene: 7. CDR3 size: 14 residues. CDR3 DNA: TGTGCCAGCAACCCCCAGGGGGCATATGAAAAACTGTTTTTT. Its protein is CASNPQGAYEKLFF.